This T cell receptor (beta chain) came from a study of blood T cell repertoires in COVID-19. On the study more broadly: The United States, Italy and Spain supplied acute and convalescent COVID-19 samples.

CDR1 is LGHDT, CDR2 YNNKEL, per germline (reference sequence). The CDR3 is 14 amino acids. Trimming at V came to 2 bases and at J to 6 bases, leaving 6 bases not matched to a gene. Participants reported their clinical history, and cohort assignment relied on those reports. Two negative PCRs, clearance, or symptom resolution had been documented for recovered Cohort 3 donors. Sequenced by immunoSEQ multiplex PCR; TCRdb stores in-frame clones only, minus some. The table lists some 400,000 clones, 85% to 90% of them singletons, with 1.7% in the top ten. The V gene is TRBV3-1 (or the pseudogene TRBV3-2), the J gene TRBJ1-2; 7 nucleotides align to TRBD1. This sequence was found in a woman aged 25 to 45 who had recovered from COVID-19. The source material was PBMCs or T cells enriched from blood (not recorded which). For the CDR3, the DNA is TGTGCCAGCAGCCAATCGACAGGGTTTGATGGCTACACCTTC. Translation: CASSQSTGFDGYTF.